A selection of T cell receptor beta chains follows, all from one sample in a study of blood T cell repertoires in COVID-19. Generated by immunoSEQ multiplex PCR, the TCRdb table keeps only in-frame clones and is missing some. The profile shows about 250,000 clones, about 80% of them singletons. Sequences were obtained from peripheral blood. These receptors came from a woman of 80 years or more with acute or convalescent COVID-19. The CDR3 runs from the conserved cysteine through the conserved F or W. Fields, in order: V gene, J gene, clone size, D gene, CDR3 DNA, CDR3 protein. The D gene is left open where the match is weak. Rows give clone size only sometimes, using once, few, many, or a class for an expanded clone.

TRBV5-1,TRBJ2-2,.,TRBD1,TGCGCCAGCAGCGTTGGGGACAGGGAGGCCGGGGAGCTGTTTTTT,CASSVGDREAGELFF
TRBV3-1/TRBV3-2,TRBJ1-5,few,.,TGTGCCAGCAGCCAAGATCTAAATAGCAATCAGCCCCAGCATTTT,CASSQDLNSNQPQHF
TRBV5-1,TRBJ2-3,.,TRBD2,TGCGCCAGCACACCAGCGGGGCCCCCAGATACGCAGTATTTT,CASTPAGPPDTQYF
TRBV29-1,TRBJ2-4,.,TRBD1,TGCAGCGCCGGGGACAGGCCCAAAAACATTCAGTACTTC,CSAGDRPKNIQYF
TRBV12-3/TRBV12-4,TRBJ2-3,.,TRBD1,TGTGCCAGCAGTGCAGGGGGCCATACGCAGTATTTT,CASSAGGHTQYF
TRBV19,TRBJ1-2,.,.,TGTGCCAGTAGTATAGTGGCGGGGAGATATGGCTACACCTTC,CASSIVAGRYGYTF
TRBV18,TRBJ2-7,.,.,TGTGCCAGCTCACCGCGCACTAGCAACGAGCAGTACTTC,CASSPRTSNEQYF
TRBV2,TRBJ2-5,.,TRBD2,TGTGCCAGCAGTGAAGCCCGGACTAGCGGGAGGGGGACCCAGTACTTC,CASSEARTSGRGTQYF
TRBV15,TRBJ2-7,.,.,TGTGCCACCAGCAGGGACATAGGTTCCTACGAGCAGTACTTC,CATSRDIGSYEQYF
TRBV5-1,TRBJ2-3,.,TRBD2,TGCGCCAGCAGCTTGGGTGCTAGCGGGAGTGTGCAAGATACGCAGTATTTT,CASSLGASGSVQDTQYF
TRBV15,TRBJ1-4,.,TRBD1,TGTGCCACCAGCAGAGATGTGGGACAGGGTAATGAAAAACTGTTTTTT,CATSRDVGQGNEKLFF
TRBV3-1/TRBV3-2,TRBJ1-2,.,TRBD1,TGTGCCAGCAGCCAGGGACAGGGTCATTACGGCTACACCTTC,CASSQGQGHYGYTF
TRBV5-1,TRBJ1-2,.,.,TGCGCCAGCAGCTTCCAGGAAAACTATGGCTACACCTTC,CASSFQENYGYTF
TRBV18,TRBJ1-1,.,.,TGTGCCAGCTCACCGTCCGGGACATCGGGGCCCCTGAACACTGAAGCTTTCTTT,CASSPSGTSGPLNTEAFF
TRBV28,TRBJ2-3,.,.,TGTGCCAGCAGGCTACAACAGGGCACAGATACGCAGTATTTT,CASRLQQGTDTQYF
TRBV21-1,TRBJ2-1,.,.,TGTGCCAGCAGCGGTAGGACAGGGGTTAGAGCCGGGTCCTCCTACAATGAGCAGTTCTTC,CASSGRTGVRAGSSYNEQFF
TRBV7-2,TRBJ1-1,.,TRBD1,TGTGCCAGCAGCTCCGTGGACAGGTCAGAAGCTTTCTTT,CASSSVDRSEAFF
TRBV6-5,TRBJ1-4,.,.,TGTGCCAGCATCCAGGACAGACGGAATGAAAAACTGTTTTTT,CASIQDRRNEKLFF
TRBV5-1,TRBJ2-2,.,TRBD1,TGCGCCAGCAGCTCACAGGGGGCCGGGGAGCTGTTTTTT,CASSSQGAGELFF
TRBV27,TRBJ2-5,.,.,TGTGCCAGTTCGCCTGCGGGGCTGGGGATGGAGACCCAGTACTTC,CASSPAGLGMETQYF
TRBV2,TRBJ1-1,.,.,TGTGCCAGCAGGAAGGACTACACTGAAGCTTTCTTT,CASRKDYTEAFF
TRBV7-3,TRBJ2-5,.,TRBD1,TGTGCCAGCAGCTCCGGGACAGGGGTGGAGACCCAGTACTTC,CASSSGTGVETQYF
TRBV28,TRBJ1-5,.,TRBD1,TGTGCCACCGACCAAATCGGACAGGGGGATCAGCCCCAGCATTTT,CATDQIGQGDQPQHF
TRBV12-3/TRBV12-4,TRBJ2-1,.,.,TGTGCCAGCAGTTTACCGGGTTCTGAGCAGTTCTTC,CASSLPGSEQFF
TRBV4-3,TRBJ2-1,.,.,TGCGCCAGCAGCCAAGAGAGGTTCTCCCCCAATGAGCAGTTCTTC,CASSQERFSPNEQFF
TRBV19,TRBJ1-5,.,.,TGTGCCAGTAGTATATCGGCTCGGGACATCCGCGGGAGGCCCCAGCATTTT,CASSISARDIRGRPQHF
TRBV7-2,TRBJ2-1,.,TRBD2,TGTGCCAGCAGTCCGACACTAGCGGGGGGCGGCAATGAGCAGTTCTTC,CASSPTLAGGGNEQFF
TRBV19,TRBJ1-5,few,.,TGTGCCAGTAGGACAGCTAGCAATCAGCCCCAGCATTTT,CASRTASNQPQHF
TRBV11-3,TRBJ2-2,.,.,TGTGCCAGCACCGCGACCCGGGACACCGGGGAGCTGTTTTTT,CASTATRDTGELFF
TRBV5-1,TRBJ1-1,once,TRBD1,TGCGCCAGCAGCTTGGATGGGACAGCCATGAACACTGAAGCTTTCTTT,CASSLDGTAMNTEAFF